The subject of this entry is one T cell receptor (beta chain). The antigen remains unidentified. Germline is not matched at one junction end, which may reflect a read error. The PCR made use of 60 Vbeta and 13 Jbeta primers. Assay: immunoSEQ multiplex PCR; the TCRdb copy retains only in-frame clones and omits some. The data contain around 120,000 clones, 83% of them seen just once; the ten biggest clones take up less than 1.5%. The CDR3 is 14 amino acids. In germline, CDR1 is SGHRS, CDR2 YFSETQ. These data come from a study of cytomegalovirus exposure and HLA in healthy donors. General study results and limits: V segments that were indistinguishable, TRBV6-2 and TRBV6-3 among them, were omitted from analysis. The classifier, whose performance was assessed in both the original and validation cohorts, reportedly diagnosed cytomegalovirus status with high specificity and sensitivity. In a later analysis, the majority of CMV-associated beta chains seemingly showed HLA restriction.

The clonotype was recovered from a girl aged 2 to 10 in good health and CMV-seronegative. Sequencing used PBMCs. The chain combines TRBV5-1 with TRBJ2-7; D is perhaps TRBD2 (6 bases). As DNA, the CDR3 is TGCGCTAGCAGCTTGGAACGACTAGCCTACGAGCAGTACTTC. Translation gives CASSLERLAYEQYF.